Listed below are T cell receptor beta chains from one sample, sequenced in a study of T cell repertoires in cytomegalovirus infection. TCRdb reprocessed the reads with MiXCR, giving one entry per CDR3 protein. The table has fewer than 250,000 distinct CDR3 sequences, 22% seen once; the top ten hold about 18%. Input material: CD8+ T cells from PBMCs. Receptors were obtained from a human donor in good health (CMV status not recorded). Some clones in this sample may be carry-over from other donors' samples. The CDR3 runs from the conserved cysteine through the conserved F or W. A D gene is named only where the DNA matches it firmly. Clone size, where shown, is once, few, many, or a class for clones that have expanded.

j_call | clone_size | d_call | v_call | cdr3_aa | cdr3_nt
TRBJ2-3 | few | . | TRBV20-1 | CSAPDPSSDTQYF | TGCAGTGCTCCGGACCCGTCCTCAGATACGCAGTATTTT
TRBJ2-2 | . | . | TRBV7-4 | CASSLDGGELFF | TGTGCCAGCAGCTTAGACGGAGGGGAGCTGTTTTTT
TRBJ1-6 | few | . | TRBV28 | CASTGRSYNSPLHF | TGTGCCAGCACCGGGAGGTCCTATAATTCACCCCTCCACTTT
TRBJ2-3 | . | . | TRBV5-6 | CASSFTGSTDTQYF | TGTGCCAGCAGCTTCACAGGCAGCACAGATACGCAGTATTTT
TRBJ2-7 | few | . | TRBV20-1 | CSASSVYTGFSYEQYF | TGCAGTGCTAGTTCCGTGTATACAGGGTTCTCCTACGAGCAGTACTTC
TRBJ2-7 | few | . | TRBV25-1 | CASSTLTRHSNTYEQYF | TGTGCCAGCAGTACCCTGACACGCCACTCGAATACCTACGAGCAGTACTTC
TRBJ2-1 | . | TRBD2 | TRBV6-5 | CASSYSSGGFNEQFF | TGTGCCAGCAGTTACTCTAGCGGGGGGTTCAATGAGCAGTTCTTC
TRBJ2-4 | . | . | TRBV20-1 | CSVALSDLPGAKNIQYF | TGCAGTGTTGCACTCAGCGACCTACCTGGTGCCAAAAACATTCAGTACTTC
TRBJ2-7 | . | TRBD2 | TRBV13 | CASIPPGTSRYEQYF | TGTGCCAGCATCCCACCCGGGACTAGCCGGTACGAGCAGTACTTC
TRBJ2-5 | many | . | TRBV5-5 | CASSLDGRLGETQYF | TGTGCCAGCAGCTTGGACGGGCGACTGGGGGAGACCCAGTACTTC